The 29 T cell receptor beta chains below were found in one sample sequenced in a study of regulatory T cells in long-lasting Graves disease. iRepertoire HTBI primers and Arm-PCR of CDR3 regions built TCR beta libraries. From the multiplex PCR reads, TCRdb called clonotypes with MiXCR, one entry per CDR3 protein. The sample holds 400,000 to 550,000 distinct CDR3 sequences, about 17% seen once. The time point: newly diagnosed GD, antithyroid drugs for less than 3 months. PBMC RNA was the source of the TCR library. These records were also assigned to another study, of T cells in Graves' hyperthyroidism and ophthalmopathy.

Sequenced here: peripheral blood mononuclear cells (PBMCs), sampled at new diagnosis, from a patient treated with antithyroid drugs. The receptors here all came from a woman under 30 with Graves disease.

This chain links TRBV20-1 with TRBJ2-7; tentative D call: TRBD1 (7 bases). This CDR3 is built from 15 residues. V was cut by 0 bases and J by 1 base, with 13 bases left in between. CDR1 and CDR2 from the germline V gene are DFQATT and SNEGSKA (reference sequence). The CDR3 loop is CSARDLQGRSYEQYF. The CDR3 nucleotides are TGCAGTGCTAGAGATCTACAGGGGAGGTCCTACGAGCAGTACTTC.

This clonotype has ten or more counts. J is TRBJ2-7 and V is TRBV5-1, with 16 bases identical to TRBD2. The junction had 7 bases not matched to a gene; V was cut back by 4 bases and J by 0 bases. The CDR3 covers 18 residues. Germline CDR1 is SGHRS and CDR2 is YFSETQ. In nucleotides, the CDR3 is TGCGCCAGCAGCCCGGGACTAGCGGGAGGGATCATCTCCTACGAGCAGTACTTC. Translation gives CASSPGLAGGIISYEQYF.

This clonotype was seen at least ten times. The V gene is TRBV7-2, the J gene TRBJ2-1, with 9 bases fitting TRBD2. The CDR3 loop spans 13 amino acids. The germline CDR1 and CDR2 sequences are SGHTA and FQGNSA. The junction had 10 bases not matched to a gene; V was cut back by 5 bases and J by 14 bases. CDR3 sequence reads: CASSLPGLAIEFF. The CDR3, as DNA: TGTGCCAGCAGCCTACCCGGACTAGCGATAGAGTTCTTC.

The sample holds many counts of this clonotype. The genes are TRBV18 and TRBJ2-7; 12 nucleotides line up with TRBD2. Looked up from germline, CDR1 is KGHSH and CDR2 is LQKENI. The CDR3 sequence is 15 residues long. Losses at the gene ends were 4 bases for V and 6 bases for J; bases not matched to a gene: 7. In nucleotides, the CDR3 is TGTGCCAGCTCACGATCGACTAGCGGGAGAGGCGAGCAGTACTTC. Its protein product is CASSRSTSGRGEQYF.

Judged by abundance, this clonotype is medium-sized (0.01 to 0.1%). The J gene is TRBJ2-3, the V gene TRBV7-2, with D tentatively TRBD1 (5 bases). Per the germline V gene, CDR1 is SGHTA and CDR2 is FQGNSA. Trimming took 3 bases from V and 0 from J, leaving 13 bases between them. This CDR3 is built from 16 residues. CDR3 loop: CASSFADRISTDTQYF. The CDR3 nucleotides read TGTGCCAGCAGCTTCGCCGACAGAATTAGCACAGATACGCAGTATTTT.

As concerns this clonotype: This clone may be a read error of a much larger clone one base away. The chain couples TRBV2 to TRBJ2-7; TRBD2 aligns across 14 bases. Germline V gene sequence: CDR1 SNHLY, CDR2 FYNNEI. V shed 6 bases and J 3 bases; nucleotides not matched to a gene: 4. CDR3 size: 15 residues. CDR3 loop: CASREGTSGGYEQYF. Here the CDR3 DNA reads TGTGCCAGCAGAGAGGGGACTAGCGGGGGCTACGAGCAGTACTTC.

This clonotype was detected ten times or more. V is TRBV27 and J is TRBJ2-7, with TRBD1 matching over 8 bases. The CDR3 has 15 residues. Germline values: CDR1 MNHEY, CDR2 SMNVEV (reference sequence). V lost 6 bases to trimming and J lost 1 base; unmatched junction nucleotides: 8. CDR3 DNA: TGTGCCAGCAGGGTGACAGGGGATGATTCCTACGAGCAGTACTTC. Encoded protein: CASRVTGDDSYEQYF.

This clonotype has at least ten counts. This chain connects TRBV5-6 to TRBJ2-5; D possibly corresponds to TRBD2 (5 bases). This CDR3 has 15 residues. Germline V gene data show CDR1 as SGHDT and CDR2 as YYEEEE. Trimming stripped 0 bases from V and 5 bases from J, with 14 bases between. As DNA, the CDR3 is TGTGCCAGCAGCTTGGCCGTGAGTAGAGGGGAGACCCAGTACTTC. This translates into CASSLAVSRGETQYF.

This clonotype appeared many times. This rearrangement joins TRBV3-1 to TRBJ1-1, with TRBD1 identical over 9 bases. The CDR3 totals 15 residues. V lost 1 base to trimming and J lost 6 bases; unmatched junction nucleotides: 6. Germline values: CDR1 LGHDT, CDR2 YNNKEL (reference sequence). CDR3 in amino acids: CASSQGDRGVAEAFF. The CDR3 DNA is TGTGCCAGCAGCCAAGGAGACAGGGGGGTAGCTGAAGCTTTCTTT.

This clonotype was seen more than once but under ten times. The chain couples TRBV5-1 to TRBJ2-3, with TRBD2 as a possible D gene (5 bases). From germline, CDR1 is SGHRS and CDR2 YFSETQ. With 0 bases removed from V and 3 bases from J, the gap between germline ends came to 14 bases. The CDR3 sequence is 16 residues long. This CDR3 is CASSLAVSSGTDTQYF. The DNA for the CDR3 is TGCGCCAGCAGCTTGGCCGTCAGTTCGGGGACAGATACGCAGTATTTT.

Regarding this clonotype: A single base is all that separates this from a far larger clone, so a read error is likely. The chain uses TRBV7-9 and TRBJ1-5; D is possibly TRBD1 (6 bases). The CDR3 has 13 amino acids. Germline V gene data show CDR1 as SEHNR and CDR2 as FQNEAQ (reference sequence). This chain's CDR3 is CASGLGQNQPQHF. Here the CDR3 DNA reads TGTGCCAGCGGCTTAGGACAGAATCAGCCCCAGCATTTT. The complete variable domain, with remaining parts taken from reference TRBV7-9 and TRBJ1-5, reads DTGVSQNPRHKITKRGQNVTFRCDPISEHNRLYWYRQTLGQGPEFLTYFQNEAQLEKSRLLSDRFSAERPKGSFSTLEIQRTEQGDSAMYLCASGLGQNQPQHFGDGTRLSIL.

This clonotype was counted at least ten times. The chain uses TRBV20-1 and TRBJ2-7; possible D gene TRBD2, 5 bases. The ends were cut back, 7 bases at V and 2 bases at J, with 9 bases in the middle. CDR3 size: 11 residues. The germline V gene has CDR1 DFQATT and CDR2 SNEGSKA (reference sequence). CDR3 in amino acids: CSVANAYEQYF. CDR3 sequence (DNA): TGCAGTGTAGCGAATGCCTACGAGCAGTACTTC.

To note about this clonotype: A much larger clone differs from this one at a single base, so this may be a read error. CDR3 in amino acids: CASSIGLAGTYHEQFF. The DNA for the CDR3 is TGCGCCAGCAGCATCGGACTAGCGGGAACCTACCATGAGCAGTTCTTC. The chain employs TRBV5-1 and TRBJ2-1, with 12 bases matching TRBD2. Germline V gene lookup returns CDR1 SGHRS and CDR2 YFSETQ. There are 16 residues in the CDR3.

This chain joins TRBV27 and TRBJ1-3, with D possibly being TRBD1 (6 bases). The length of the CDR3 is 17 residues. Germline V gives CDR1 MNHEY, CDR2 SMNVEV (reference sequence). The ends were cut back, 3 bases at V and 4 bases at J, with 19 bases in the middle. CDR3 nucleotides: TGTGCCAGCAGTTTTAGGCAGGGAGGGGGAGCCGGAAACACCATATATTTT. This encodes CASSFRQGGGAGNTIYF.

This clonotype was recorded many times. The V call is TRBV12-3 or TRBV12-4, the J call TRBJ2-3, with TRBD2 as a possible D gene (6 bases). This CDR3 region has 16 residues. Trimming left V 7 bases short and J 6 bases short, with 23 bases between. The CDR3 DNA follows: TGTGCCAGCACCCCAGGGTCCGGGAGACAAGCGGATACGCAGTATTTT. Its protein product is CASTPGSGRQADTQYF.

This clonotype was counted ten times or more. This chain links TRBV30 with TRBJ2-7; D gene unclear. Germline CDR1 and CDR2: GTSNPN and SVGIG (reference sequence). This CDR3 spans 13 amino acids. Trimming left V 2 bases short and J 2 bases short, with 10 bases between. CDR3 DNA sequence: TGTGCCTGGAGTTTAGAGTTACCCTACGAGCAGTACTTC. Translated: CAWSLELPYEQYF.

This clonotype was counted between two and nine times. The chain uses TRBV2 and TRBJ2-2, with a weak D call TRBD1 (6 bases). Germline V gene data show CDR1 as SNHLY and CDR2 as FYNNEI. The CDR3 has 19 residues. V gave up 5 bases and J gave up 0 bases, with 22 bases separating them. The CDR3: CASSPRLGQSKTNTGELFF. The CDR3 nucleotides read TGTGCCAGCAGTCCCAGATTGGGACAATCCAAAACGAACACCGGGGAGCTGTTTTTT.

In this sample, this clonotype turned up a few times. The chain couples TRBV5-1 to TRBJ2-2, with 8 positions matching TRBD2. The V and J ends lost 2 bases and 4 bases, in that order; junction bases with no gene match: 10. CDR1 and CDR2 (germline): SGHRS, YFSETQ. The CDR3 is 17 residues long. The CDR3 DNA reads TGCGCCAGCAGCTTAACTCCGGGAGGGCCTGGCACCGGGGAGCTGTTTTTT. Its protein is CASSLTPGGPGTGELFF.

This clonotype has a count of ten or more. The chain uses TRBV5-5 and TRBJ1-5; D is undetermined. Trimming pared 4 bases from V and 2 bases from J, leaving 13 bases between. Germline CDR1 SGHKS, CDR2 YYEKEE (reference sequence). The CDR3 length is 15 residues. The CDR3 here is CASSPLGLGNQPQHF. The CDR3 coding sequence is TGTGCCAGCAGCCCCTTGGGATTGGGCAATCAGCCCCAGCATTTT.

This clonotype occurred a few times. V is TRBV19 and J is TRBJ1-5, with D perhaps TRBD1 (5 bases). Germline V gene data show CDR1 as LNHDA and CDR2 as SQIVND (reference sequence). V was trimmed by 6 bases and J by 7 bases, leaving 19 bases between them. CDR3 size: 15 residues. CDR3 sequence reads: CASSDSQGRRQPQHF. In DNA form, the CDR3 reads TGTGCCAGTAGCGACTCCCAGGGACGGCGACAGCCCCAGCATTTT.

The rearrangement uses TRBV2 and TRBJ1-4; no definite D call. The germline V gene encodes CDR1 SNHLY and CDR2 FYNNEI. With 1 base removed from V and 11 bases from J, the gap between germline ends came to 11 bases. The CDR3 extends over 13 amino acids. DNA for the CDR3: TGTGCCAGCAGTGAAGTGGGGTTGTGGAAACTGTTTTTT. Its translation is CASSEVGLWKLFF. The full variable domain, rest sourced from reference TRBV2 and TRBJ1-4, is EPEVTQTPSHQVTQMGQEVILRCVPISNHLYFYWYRQILGQKVEFLVSFYNNEISEKSEIFDDQFSVERPDGSNFTLKIRSTKLEDSAMYFCASSEVGLWKLFFGSGTQLSVL.

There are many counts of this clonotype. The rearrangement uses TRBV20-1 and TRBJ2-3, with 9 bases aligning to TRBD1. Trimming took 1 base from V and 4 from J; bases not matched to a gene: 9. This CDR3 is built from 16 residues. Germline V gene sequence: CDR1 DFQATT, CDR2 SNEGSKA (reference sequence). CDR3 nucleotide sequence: TGCAGTGCTAGAGCAGACAGGGGGATATTGGCAGATACGCAGTATTTT. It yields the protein CSARADRGILADTQYF.

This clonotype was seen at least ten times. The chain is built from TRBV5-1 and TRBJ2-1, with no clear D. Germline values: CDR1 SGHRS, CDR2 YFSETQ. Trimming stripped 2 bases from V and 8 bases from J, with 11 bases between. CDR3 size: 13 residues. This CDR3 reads CASSFGHGYEQFF. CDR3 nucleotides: TGCGCCAGCAGCTTTGGGCACGGGTATGAGCAGTTCTTC.

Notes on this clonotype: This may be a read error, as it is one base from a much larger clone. The CDR3 region is CATSDLKQPGLQETQYF. The CDR3 nucleotides read TGTGCCACCAGTGATTTGAAGCAGCCAGGGCTACAAGAGACCCAGTACTTC. The rearrangement links TRBV24-1 to TRBJ2-5, with D possibly matching TRBD1 (5 bases). Germline CDR1 KGHDR, CDR2 SFDVKD. V was trimmed by 0 bases and J by 2 bases, leaving 15 bases between them. The CDR3 is 17 residues long.

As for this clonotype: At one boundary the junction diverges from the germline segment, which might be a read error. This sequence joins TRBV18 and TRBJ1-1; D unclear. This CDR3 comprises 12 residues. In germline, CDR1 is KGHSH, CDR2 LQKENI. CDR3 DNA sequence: TGTGCCCGCTCACTTATTTCTGGTCAAGCTTTCTTT. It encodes CARSLISGQAFF.

CDR3 region: CASVRLAGDYNEQFF. DNA of the CDR3: TGTGCCAGCGTCAGACTAGCGGGAGACTACAATGAGCAGTTCTTC. The rearrangement uses TRBV7-9 and TRBJ2-1; 12 nucleotides agree with TRBD2. The CDR3 length is 15 residues. Germline V gives CDR1 SEHNR, CDR2 FQNEAQ (reference sequence). V shed 8 bases and J 3 bases; nucleotides not matched to a gene: 5. The variable domain in full, with the rest retrieved from reference TRBV7-9 and TRBJ2-1, is DTGVSQNPRHKITKRGQNVTFRCDPISEHNRLYWYRQTLGQGPEFLTYFQNEAQLEKSRLLSDRFSAERPKGSFSTLEIQRTEQGDSAMYLCASVRLAGDYNEQFFGPGTRLTVL.

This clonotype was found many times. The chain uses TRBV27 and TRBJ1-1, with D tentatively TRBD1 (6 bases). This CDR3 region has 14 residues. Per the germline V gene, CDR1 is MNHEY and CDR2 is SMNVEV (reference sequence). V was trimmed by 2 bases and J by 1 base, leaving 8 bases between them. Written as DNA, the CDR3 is TGTGCCAGCAGTTTACGGGGGGCGAACACTGAAGCTTTCTTT. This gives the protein CASSLRGANTEAFF.

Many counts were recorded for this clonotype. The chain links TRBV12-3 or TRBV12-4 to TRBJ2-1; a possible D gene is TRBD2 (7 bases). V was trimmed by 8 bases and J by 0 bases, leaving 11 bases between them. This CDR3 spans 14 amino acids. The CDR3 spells CASSGGSSYNEQFF. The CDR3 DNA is TGTGCCAGCTCGGGGGGCAGCTCCTACAATGAGCAGTTCTTC.

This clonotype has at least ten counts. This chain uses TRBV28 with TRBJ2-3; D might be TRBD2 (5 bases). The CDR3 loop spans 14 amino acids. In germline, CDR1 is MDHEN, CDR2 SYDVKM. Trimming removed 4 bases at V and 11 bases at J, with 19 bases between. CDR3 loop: CASSSTGVSSLQYF. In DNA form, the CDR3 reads TGTGCCAGCAGTTCTACCGGGGTCTCCAGTCTGCAGTATTTT.